The entry below describes one T cell receptor beta chain. The table came from immunoSEQ multiplex PCR; TCRdb's copy has only in-frame clones and leaves some out. The sample consists of hundreds of thousands of clones, around 87% of them appearing once. The data derive from a study of blood T cell repertoires in COVID-19. The receptor was derived from a woman aged 25 to 39 with acute COVID-19. The sample consisted of PBMCs or T cells enriched from blood (not recorded which).

DNA for the CDR3: TGTGCCAGTGGATACCGGGACAGGTCCTACGAGCAGTACTTC. Protein: CASGYRDRSYEQYF. The V and J genes are TRBV2 and TRBJ2-7, with TRBD1 identical over 8 bases. Germline CDR1 reads SNHLY; CDR2 reads FYNNEI. V lost 9 bases, J lost 1 base, and 8 bases stayed unmatched. This CDR3 has 14 amino acids. Together with reference TRBV2 and TRBJ2-7, the CDR3 gives the full variable domain: EPEVTQTPSHQVTQMGQEVILRCVPISNHLYFYWYRQILGQKVEFLVSFYNNEISEKSEIFDDQFSVERPDGSNFTLKIRSTKLEDSAMYFCASGYRDRSYEQYFGPGTRLTVT.